This T cell receptor (beta chain) was captured by sequencing in a study of cytomegalovirus exposure and HLA in healthy donors. Details on this clone: What it binds is not known.

The primer mix had 60 Vbeta and 13 Jbeta primers. Here immunoSEQ multiplex PCR was the method, and the copy in TCRdb shows in-frame clones only, minus some. This sample yields approximately 100,000 clones, of which more than 65% are seen a single time; about 1.1% belongs to the top ten. V lost 0 bases and J lost 4, with 9 bases in between. The CDR3 length is 14 residues. Germline V lookup: CDR1 MNHEY, CDR2 SVGAGI. Study-wide results and caveats: Sequencing likely produced, as an artifact, a cluster of highly shared sequence variants. A prior analysis recorded that most TCR beta V segments were productive about 87% or about 30% of the time.

The V and J genes are TRBV6-5 and TRBJ2-5; D gene uncertain. This sequence was found in a young woman in good health and CMV-seronegative. Specimen: PBMCs. The DNA for the CDR3 is TGTGCCAGCAGTTACTCTCGCAGGCCAGAGACCCAGTACTTC. Its protein product is CASSYSRRPETQYF.